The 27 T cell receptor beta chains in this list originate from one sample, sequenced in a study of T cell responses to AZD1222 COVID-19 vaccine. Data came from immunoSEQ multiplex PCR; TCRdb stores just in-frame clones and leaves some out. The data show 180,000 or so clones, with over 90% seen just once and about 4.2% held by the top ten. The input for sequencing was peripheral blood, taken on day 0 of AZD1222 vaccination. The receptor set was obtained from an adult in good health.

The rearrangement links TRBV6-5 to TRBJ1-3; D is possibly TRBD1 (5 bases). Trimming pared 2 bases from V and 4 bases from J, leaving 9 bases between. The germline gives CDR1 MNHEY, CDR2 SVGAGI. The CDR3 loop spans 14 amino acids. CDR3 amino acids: CASSYGGSGNTIYF. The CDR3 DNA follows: TGTGCCAGCAGTTACGGGGGTTCGGGAAACACCATATATTTT.

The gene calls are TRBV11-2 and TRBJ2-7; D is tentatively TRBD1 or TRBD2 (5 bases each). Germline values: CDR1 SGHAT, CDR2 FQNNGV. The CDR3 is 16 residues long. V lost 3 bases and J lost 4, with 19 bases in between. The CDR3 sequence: CASSFPVGGVAYEQYF. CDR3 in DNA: TGTGCCAGCAGCTTCCCCGTTGGGGGAGTCGCTTACGAGCAGTACTTC.

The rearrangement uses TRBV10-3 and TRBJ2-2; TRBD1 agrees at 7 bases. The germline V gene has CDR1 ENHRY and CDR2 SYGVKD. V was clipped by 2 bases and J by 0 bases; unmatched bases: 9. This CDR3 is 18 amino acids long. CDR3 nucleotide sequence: TGTGCCATCAGTGAGCCAAGCCCCGGGACAGCGAACACCGGGGAGCTGTTTTTT. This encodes CAISEPSPGTANTGELFF.

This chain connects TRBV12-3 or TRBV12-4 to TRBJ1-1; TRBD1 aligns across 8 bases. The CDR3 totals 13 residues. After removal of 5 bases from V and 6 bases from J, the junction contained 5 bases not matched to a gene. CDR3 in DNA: TGTGCCAGCAGTGTCCAGGGGGCCGCTGAAGCTTTCTTT. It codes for CASSVQGAAEAFF.

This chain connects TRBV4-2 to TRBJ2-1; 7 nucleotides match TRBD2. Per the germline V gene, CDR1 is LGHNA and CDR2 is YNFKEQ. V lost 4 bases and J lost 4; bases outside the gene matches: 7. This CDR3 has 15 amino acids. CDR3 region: CASSPDGGEYNEQFF. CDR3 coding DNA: TGTGCCAGCAGCCCAGATGGGGGGGAGTACAATGAGCAGTTCTTC.

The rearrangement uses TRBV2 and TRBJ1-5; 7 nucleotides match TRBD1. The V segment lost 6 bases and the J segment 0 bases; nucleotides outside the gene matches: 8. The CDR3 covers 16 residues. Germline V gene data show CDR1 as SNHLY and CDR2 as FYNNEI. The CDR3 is CASSKGTVNSNQPQHF. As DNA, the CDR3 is TGTGCCAGCAGCAAGGGGACAGTTAATAGCAATCAGCCCCAGCATTTT.

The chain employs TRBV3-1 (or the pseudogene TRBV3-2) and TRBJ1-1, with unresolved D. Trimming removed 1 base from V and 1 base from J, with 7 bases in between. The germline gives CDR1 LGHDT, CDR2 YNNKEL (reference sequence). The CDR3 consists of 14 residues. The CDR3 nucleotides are TGTGCCAGCAGCCAAGGGGTAGAGAACACTGAAGCTTTCTTT. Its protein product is CASSQGVENTEAFF.

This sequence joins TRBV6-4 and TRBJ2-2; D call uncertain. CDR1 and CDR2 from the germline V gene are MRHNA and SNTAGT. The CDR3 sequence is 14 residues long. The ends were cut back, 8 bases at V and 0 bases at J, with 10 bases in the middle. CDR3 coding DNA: TGTGCCAGCTCGAGTACCCCGAACACCGGGGAGCTGTTTTTT. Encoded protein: CASSSTPNTGELFF.

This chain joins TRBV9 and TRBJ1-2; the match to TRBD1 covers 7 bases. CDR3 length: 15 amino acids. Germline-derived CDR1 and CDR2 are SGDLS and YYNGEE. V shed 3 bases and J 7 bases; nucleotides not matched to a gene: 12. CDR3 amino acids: CASSASSEGAFGYTF. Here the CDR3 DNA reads TGTGCCAGCAGCGCTAGCTCCGAGGGGGCATTTGGCTACACCTTC.

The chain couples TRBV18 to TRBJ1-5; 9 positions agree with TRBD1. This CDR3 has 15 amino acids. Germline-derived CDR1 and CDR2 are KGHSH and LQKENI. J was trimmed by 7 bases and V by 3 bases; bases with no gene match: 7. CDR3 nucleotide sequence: TGTGCCAGCTCACCTACCGGGACAGGGAGGCAGCCCCAGCATTTT. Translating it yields CASSPTGTGRQPQHF.

CDR3 bases: TGTGCCAGCTCCCACTCGGCCACAGATACGCAGTATTTT. Amino acid sequence: CASSHSATDTQYF. The J gene is TRBJ2-3, the V gene TRBV6-5; no clear D gene. Germline values: CDR1 MNHEY, CDR2 SVGAGI. This CDR3 spans 13 amino acids. V was clipped by 8 bases and J by 2 bases, with 11 bases between them.

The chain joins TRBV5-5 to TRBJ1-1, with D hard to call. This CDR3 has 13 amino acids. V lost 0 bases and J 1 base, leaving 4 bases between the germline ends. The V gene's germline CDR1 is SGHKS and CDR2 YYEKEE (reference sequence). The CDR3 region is CASSLAKNTEAFF. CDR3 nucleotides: TGTGCCAGCAGCTTGGCCAAGAACACTGAAGCTTTCTTT.

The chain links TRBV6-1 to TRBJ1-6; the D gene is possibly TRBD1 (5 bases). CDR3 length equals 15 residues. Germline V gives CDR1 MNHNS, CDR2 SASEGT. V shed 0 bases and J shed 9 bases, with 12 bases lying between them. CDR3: CASSEAFQGGSPLHF. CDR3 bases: TGTGCCAGCAGTGAAGCGTTCCAGGGTGGTTCACCCCTCCACTTT.

The CDR3 region has the DNA TGTGCCAGCAGCGCCCGACAGGGGGCAGGTGAAAAACTGTTTTTT. This encodes CASSARQGAGEKLFF. J is TRBJ1-4 and V is TRBV5-4; 10 nucleotides align to TRBD1. The CDR3 has 15 amino acids. In germline, CDR1 is SGHNT, CDR2 YYREEE (reference sequence). V was pared by 4 bases and J by 7 bases, with 7 bases of the junction left unmatched. Using reference TRBV5-4 and TRBJ1-4 for the parts outside the CDR3, the full variable domain is ETGVTQSPTHLIKTRGQQVTLRCSSQSGHNTVSWYQQALGQGPQFIFQYYREEENGRGNFPPRFSGLQFPNYSSELNVNALELDDSALYLCASSARQGAGEKLFFGSGTQLSVL.

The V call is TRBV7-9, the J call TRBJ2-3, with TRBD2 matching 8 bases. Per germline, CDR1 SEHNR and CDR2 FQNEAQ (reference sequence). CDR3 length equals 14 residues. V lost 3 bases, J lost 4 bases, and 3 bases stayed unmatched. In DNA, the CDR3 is TGTGCCAGCAGCTTTAGCGGGATCCCAGATACGCAGTATTTT. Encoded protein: CASSFSGIPDTQYF.

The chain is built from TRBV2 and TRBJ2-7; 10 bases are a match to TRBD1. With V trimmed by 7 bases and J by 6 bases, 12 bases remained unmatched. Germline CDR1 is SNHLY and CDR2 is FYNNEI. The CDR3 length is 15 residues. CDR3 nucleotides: TGTGCCAGCACCTTACGGGACAGGGGTATTGGCGAGCAGTACTTC. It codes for CASTLRDRGIGEQYF.

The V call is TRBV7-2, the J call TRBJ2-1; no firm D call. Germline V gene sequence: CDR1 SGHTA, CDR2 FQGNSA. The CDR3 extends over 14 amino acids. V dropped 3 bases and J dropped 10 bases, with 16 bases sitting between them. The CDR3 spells CASSFAAADTEQFF. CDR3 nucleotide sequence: TGTGCCAGCAGCTTTGCTGCGGCGGATACGGAGCAGTTCTTC.

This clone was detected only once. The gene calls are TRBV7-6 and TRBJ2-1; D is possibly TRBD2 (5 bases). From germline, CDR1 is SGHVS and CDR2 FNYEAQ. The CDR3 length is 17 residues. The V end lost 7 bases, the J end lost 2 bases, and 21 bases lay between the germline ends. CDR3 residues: CASISGSPLGPYNEQFF. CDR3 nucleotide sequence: TGTGCCAGCATATCGGGGTCCCCCCTCGGGCCCTACAATGAGCAGTTCTTC.

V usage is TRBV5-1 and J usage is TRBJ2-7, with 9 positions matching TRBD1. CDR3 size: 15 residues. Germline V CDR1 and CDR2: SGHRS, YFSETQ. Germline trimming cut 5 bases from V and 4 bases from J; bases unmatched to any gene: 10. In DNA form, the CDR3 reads TGCGCCAGCAGAAACTCTGGGACAGGGTCTTACGAGCAGTACTTC. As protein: CASRNSGTGSYEQYF.

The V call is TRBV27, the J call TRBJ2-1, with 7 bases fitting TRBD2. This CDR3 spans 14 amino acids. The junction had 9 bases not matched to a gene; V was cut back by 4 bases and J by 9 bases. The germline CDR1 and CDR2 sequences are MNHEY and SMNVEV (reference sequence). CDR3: CASSSPGGGSEQFF. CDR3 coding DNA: TGTGCCAGCAGTTCACCGGGGGGAGGGAGTGAGCAGTTCTTC.

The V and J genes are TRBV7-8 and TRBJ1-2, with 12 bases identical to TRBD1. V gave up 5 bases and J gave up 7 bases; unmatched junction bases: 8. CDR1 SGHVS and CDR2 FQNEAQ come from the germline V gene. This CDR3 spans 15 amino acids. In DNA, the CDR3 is TGTGCCAGCAGCGTCACCGGGACAGGGGGCTCTGGCTACACCTTC. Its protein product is CASSVTGTGGSGYTF.

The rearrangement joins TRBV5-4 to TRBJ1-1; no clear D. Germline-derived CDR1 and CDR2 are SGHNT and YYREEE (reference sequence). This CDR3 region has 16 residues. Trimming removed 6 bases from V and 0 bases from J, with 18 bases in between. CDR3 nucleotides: TGTGCCAGCACCATATTTACGGCGGTCCTGAACACTGAAGCTTTCTTT. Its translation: CASTIFTAVLNTEAFF.

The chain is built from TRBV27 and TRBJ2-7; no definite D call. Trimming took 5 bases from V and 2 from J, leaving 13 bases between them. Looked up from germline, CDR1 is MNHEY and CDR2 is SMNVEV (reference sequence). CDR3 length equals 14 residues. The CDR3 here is CASSPYDLPYEQYF. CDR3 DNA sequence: TGTGCCAGCAGTCCATATGACCTTCCCTACGAGCAGTACTTC.

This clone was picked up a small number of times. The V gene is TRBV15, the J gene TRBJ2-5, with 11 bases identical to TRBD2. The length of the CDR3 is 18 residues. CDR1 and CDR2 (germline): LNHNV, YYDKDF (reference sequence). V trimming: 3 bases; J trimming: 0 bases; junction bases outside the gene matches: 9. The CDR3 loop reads CATSRSASGGYNQETQYF. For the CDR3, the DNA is TGTGCCACCAGCAGGTCGGCTAGCGGGGGGTATAACCAAGAGACCCAGTACTTC.

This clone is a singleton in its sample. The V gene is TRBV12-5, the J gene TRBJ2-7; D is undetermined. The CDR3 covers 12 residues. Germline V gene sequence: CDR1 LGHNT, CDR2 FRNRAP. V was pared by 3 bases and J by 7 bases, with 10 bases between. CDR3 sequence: CASGLPPQEQYF. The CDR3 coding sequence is TGTGCTAGTGGTTTACCGCCCCAGGAGCAGTACTTC.

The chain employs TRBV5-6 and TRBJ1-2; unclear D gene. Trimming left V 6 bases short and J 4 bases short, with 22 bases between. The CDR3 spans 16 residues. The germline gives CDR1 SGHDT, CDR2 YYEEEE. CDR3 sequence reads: CASNTAGSFIFYGYTF. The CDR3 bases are TGTGCCAGCAATACCGCCGGGTCCTTTATTTTCTATGGCTACACCTTC.

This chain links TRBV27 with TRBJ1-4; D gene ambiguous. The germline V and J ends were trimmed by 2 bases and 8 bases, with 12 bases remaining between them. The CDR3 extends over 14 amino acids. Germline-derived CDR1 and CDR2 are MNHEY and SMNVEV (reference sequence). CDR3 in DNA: TGTGCCAGCAGTTTAAAGGGCGTTGGGGAAAAACTGTTTTTT. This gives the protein CASSLKGVGEKLFF.